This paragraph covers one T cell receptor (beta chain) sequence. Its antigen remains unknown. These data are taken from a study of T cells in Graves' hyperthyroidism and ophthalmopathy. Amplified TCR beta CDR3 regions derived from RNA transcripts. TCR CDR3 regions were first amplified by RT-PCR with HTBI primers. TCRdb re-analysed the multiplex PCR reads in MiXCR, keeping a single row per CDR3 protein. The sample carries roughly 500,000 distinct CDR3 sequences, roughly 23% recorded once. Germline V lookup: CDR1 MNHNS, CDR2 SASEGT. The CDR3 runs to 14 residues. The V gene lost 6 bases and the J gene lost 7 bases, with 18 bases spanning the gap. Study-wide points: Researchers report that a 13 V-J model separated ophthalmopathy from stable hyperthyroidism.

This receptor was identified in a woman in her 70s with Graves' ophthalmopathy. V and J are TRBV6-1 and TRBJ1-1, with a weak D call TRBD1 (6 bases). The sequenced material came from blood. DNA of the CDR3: TGTGCCAGCAGCCCCACGAGGGGGACAAGTGAAGCTTTCTTT. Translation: CASSPTRGTSEAFF.